One sample yielded the 13 T cell receptor beta chains listed below, sequenced in a study of lymphopenia after photon versus proton radiotherapy. The repertoire was sequenced with immunoSEQ multiplex PCR; TCRdb's copy has only in-frame clones and lacks some. The data hold around 18,000 clones, with approximately 82% observed a single time. The sequencing used peripheral blood, collected from a patient treated with proton-based radiotherapy. The source of these receptors is a man aged 70 or older with pancreatic cancer.

The DNA for the CDR3 is TGCGCCAGCAGCCCCATGGCGGGGGGGCACCAAGAGACCCAGTACTTC. Amino acids: CASSPMAGGHQETQYF. The chain recombines TRBV5-1 with TRBJ2-5, with TRBD2 matching 9 bases. Germline-derived CDR1 and CDR2 are SGHRS and YFSETQ. The CDR3 loop spans 16 amino acids. V shed 4 bases and J 0 bases; nucleotides not matched to a gene: 7.

The chain links TRBV6-5 to TRBJ2-7; tentatively, D is TRBD1 or TRBD2 (6 bases each). This CDR3 is 15 amino acids long. Germline loops: CDR1 MNHEY, CDR2 SVGAGI. V lost 0 bases, J lost 7 bases, and 16 bases lay in between. As DNA, the CDR3 is TGTGCCAGCAGTTACTCCGGTCCAGGGGCGGGGGAGCAGTACTTC. Translating it yields CASSYSGPGAGEQYF.

The rearrangement links TRBV7-9 to TRBJ2-2; 9 nucleotides agree with TRBD2. V dropped 5 bases and J dropped 4; count of bases not matched to a gene: 8. Germline V lookup: CDR1 SEHNR, CDR2 FQNEAQ (reference sequence). The CDR3 totals 16 residues. CDR3 protein: CASSPVGSGSTGELFF. CDR3 nucleotide sequence: TGTGCCAGCAGCCCCGTTGGTAGCGGGAGCACCGGGGAGCTGTTTTTT.

The chain employs TRBV29-1 and TRBJ1-2; TRBD1 agrees at 8 bases. The germline CDR1 and CDR2 sequences are SQVTM and ANQGSEA. This CDR3 spans 14 amino acids. The trim removed 2 bases at V and 6 bases at J, leaving 8 bases unmatched. The CDR3, as DNA: TGCAGCGTTGAATCTAGTACAGGGGGAAATGGCTACACCTTC. This codes for CSVESSTGGNGYTF.

This clone has only one observation. The chain couples TRBV15 to TRBJ1-2, with 9 bases that match TRBD1. CDR1 is LNHNV and CDR2 is YYDKDF in the germline V gene (reference sequence). CDR3 length: 15 residues. J was trimmed by 0 bases and V by 3 bases; bases with no gene match: 2. CDR3 sequence: CATSRGDRANYGYTF. The CDR3 DNA is TGTGCCACCAGCAGGGGGGACAGGGCTAACTATGGCTACACCTTC.

The V call is TRBV11-3, the J call TRBJ1-4, with D unclear. There are 16 residues in the CDR3. Germline CDR1 is SGHNT and CDR2 is YENEEA. Trimming pared 2 bases from V and 2 bases from J, leaving 12 bases between. The CDR3 DNA reads TGTGCCAGCAGCTTAACCACGACTGCCACTAATGAAAAACTGTTTTTT. It translates to CASSLTTTATNEKLFF.

This clone has only a few counts. The chain employs TRBV27 and TRBJ1-2; unclear D gene. This CDR3 is built from 15 residues. Deletions cut 0 bases from V and 4 bases from J, with 12 bases between. Germline V CDR1 and CDR2: MNHEY, SMNVEV (reference sequence). CDR3 DNA sequence: TGTGCCAGCAGTTTATCGGCCGGACTCAGCTATGGCTACACCTTC. Its translation: CASSLSAGLSYGYTF.

This clone was counted a single time. The chain uses TRBV11-3 and TRBJ2-5; 9 bases agree with TRBD2. With 11 bases clipped from V and 2 bases from J, the junction kept 9 bases outside the gene matches. This CDR3 has 14 residues. Germline V gene data show CDR1 as SGHNT and CDR2 as YENEEA. The CDR3 loop reads CASSNAGGQETQYF. The CDR3 bases are TGTGCCTCCTCGAACGCGGGGGGGCAAGAGACCCAGTACTTC.

V and J are TRBV6-5 and TRBJ1-1; TRBD1 might be the D (6 bases). Germline values: CDR1 MNHEY, CDR2 SVGAGI. Trimming pared 4 bases from V and 5 bases from J, leaving 17 bases between. This CDR3 comprises 15 residues. Here the CDR3 DNA reads TGTGCCAGCAGTTCCAAACAGGGAAGGCGTACTGAAGCTTTCTTT. Translation: CASSSKQGRRTEAFF.

This clone was found a few times. The V gene is TRBV2, the J gene TRBJ1-2; perhaps TRBD1 as D (5 bases). This CDR3 region has 13 residues. CDR1 SNHLY and CDR2 FYNNEI come from the germline V gene. V lost 3 bases, J lost 4 bases, and 9 bases lay in between. The CDR3: CASSDRVGYGYTF. Here the CDR3 DNA reads TGTGCCAGCAGTGACAGGGTCGGCTATGGCTACACCTTC.

This clone was found once. The chain joins TRBV4-1 to TRBJ1-2; TRBD1 agrees at 7 bases. With 1 base clipped from V and 4 bases from J, the junction kept 6 bases outside the gene matches. CDR3 length equals 15 residues. Germline values: CDR1 MGHRA, CDR2 YSYEKL. This CDR3 reads CASSQVGRGIYGYTF. CDR3 coding DNA: TGCGCCAGCAGCCAAGTAGGCAGGGGGATCTATGGCTACACCTTC.

The V and J genes are TRBV12-5 and TRBJ2-2; tentative D call: TRBD1 (5 bases). The germline V and J ends were trimmed by 6 bases and 8 bases, with 13 bases remaining between them. CDR3 length: 13 amino acids. Germline V gene lookup returns CDR1 LGHNT and CDR2 FRNRAP. This CDR3 is CASGTMTEGELFF. The CDR3 nucleotides read TGTGCTAGTGGCACTATGACAGAGGGGGAGCTGTTTTTT.

In regard to this clone: Other DNA sequences of this sample code for an identical CDR3. The chain couples TRBV19 to TRBJ1-5; D remains unclear. The CDR3 is made up of 14 amino acids. Germline V lookup: CDR1 LNHDA, CDR2 SQIVND (reference sequence). Between the trimmed V and J ends, which lost 2 bases and 1 base, there was a span of 6 bases. The CDR3 loop is CASSIWGSNQPQHF. CDR3 bases: TGTGCCAGTAGTATATGGGGAAGCAATCAGCCCCAGCATTTT.